This T cell receptor beta chain was captured in a study of cytomegalovirus exposure and HLA in healthy donors. Overall study results and limits: Serostatus for CMV was the only available immune exposure information. The study put under 200 TCR beta chains on its list as cytomegalovirus-associated.

Note on this clone: Antigen specificity is unknown.

The germline CDR1 and CDR2 sequences are MDHEN and SYDVKM. The CDR3 loop spans 15 amino acids. V shed 4 bases and J 5 bases; nucleotides not matched to a gene: 9. In the PCR, 60 Vbeta and 13 Jbeta primers were used. TCRdb's table, derived via immunoSEQ multiplex PCR, lists solely in-frame clones and lacks some. The sample carries around 130,000 clones, 80% recorded once. The sequenced material came from PBMCs. This sequence joins TRBV28 and TRBJ1-2, with TRBD1 matching over 8 bases. The receptor was derived from a man between 25 and 39 years old in good health and CMV-seronegative. CDR3 region: CASSSLDRVGYGYTF. The CDR3 nucleotides are TGTGCCAGCAGTTCCCTGGACAGGGTTGGATATGGCTACACCTTC.